Presented here are 29 T cell receptor beta chains from one specimen sequenced in a study of shared clonotypes between healthy human individuals. Data came from immunoSEQ multiplex PCR; TCRdb stores just in-frame clones and leaves some out. Here the sample spans a few million clones, 90% to 95% being singletons. Source material: naive CD4+ T cells sorted from blood. Specified subset: CD45RA+ positively selected. The receptors were sampled from a man aged 18 to 35 in good health.

V and J are TRBV5-1 and TRBJ1-3, with D maybe TRBD1 (6 bases). This CDR3 contains 15 residues. The V end lost 0 bases, the J end lost 2 bases, and 9 bases lay between the germline ends. Germline-derived CDR1 and CDR2 are SGHRS and YFSETQ. CDR3 sequence: CASSLASGAGNTIYF. The CDR3 region has the DNA TGCGCCAGCAGCTTGGCGTCAGGGGCTGGAAACACCATATATTTT.

This chain uses TRBV5-8 with TRBJ1-5; D is possibly TRBD1 (5 bases). CDR3 length equals 17 residues. Trimming took 4 bases from V and 0 from J, leaving 17 bases between them. Germline V gene lookup returns CDR1 SGHTS and CDR2 YDEGEE. The CDR3 loop is CASSRGTVRNSNQPQHF. CDR3 nucleotides: TGTGCCAGCAGCCGAGGGACCGTTAGAAATAGCAATCAGCCCCAGCATTTT.

The chain is built from TRBV4-3 and TRBJ1-6, with a tentative D call TRBD1 (5 bases). V lost 0 bases and J lost 4, with 10 bases in between. This CDR3 is 16 amino acids long. Germline CDR1 is LGHNA and CDR2 is YSLEER. CDR3 sequence reads: CASSQDPGQYNSPLHF. CDR3 coding DNA: TGCGCCAGCAGCCAAGACCCGGGGCAGTATAATTCACCCCTCCACTTT.

This chain joins TRBV27 and TRBJ1-3; D gene ambiguous. In germline, CDR1 is MNHEY, CDR2 SMNVEV (reference sequence). The CDR3 length is 16 residues. Trimming removed 6 bases at V and 2 bases at J, with 17 bases between. In DNA form, the CDR3 reads TGTGCCAGCAGCTCCCCGTCCATGGACCCTGGAAACACCATATATTTT. Translation: CASSSPSMDPGNTIYF.

V and J are TRBV5-4 and TRBJ2-2; TRBD1 matches at 8 bases. The CDR3 is 15 residues long. With 5 bases clipped from V and 1 base from J, the junction kept 4 bases outside the gene matches. The germline CDR1 and CDR2 sequences are SGHNT and YYREEE (reference sequence). CDR3 DNA: TGTGCCAGCAGTGACAGGGGTAGGAACACCGGGGAGCTGTTTTTT. Its protein is CASSDRGRNTGELFF.

This chain joins TRBV5-6 and TRBJ2-3, with 11 bases lining up with TRBD1. This CDR3 comprises 15 residues. CDR1 SGHDT and CDR2 YYEEEE come from the germline V gene. V dropped 1 base and J dropped 4; count of bases not matched to a gene: 2. CDR3 in DNA: TGTGCCAGCAGCTTGCGGACAGGGGGCCCAGATACGCAGTATTTT. Protein product: CASSLRTGGPDTQYF.

The V and J genes are TRBV27 and TRBJ1-1; 10 nucleotides align to TRBD1. Germline loops: CDR1 MNHEY, CDR2 SMNVEV (reference sequence). The CDR3 runs 15 residues. V trimming: 5 bases; J trimming: 5 bases; junction bases outside the gene matches: 8. The CDR3 region is CASSPTGTGVTEAFF. CDR3 coding DNA: TGTGCCAGCAGTCCGACCGGGACAGGGGTTACTGAAGCTTTCTTT.

This chain links TRBV28 with TRBJ2-2, with 7 bases fitting TRBD1. Germline CDR1 and CDR2: MDHEN and SYDVKM. The CDR3 runs 17 residues. With 5 bases clipped from V and 1 base from J, the junction kept 10 bases outside the gene matches. The DNA of the CDR3 is TGTGCCAGCAGTCCCCCCGGGACAGTTAGGAACACCGGGGAGCTGTTTTTT. It specifies CASSPPGTVRNTGELFF.

In the case of this clone: Other DNA sequences of this sample code for an identical CDR3. The V call is TRBV9, the J call TRBJ1-3; the D is unclear. Trimming shortened V by 2 bases and J by 4 bases, and 4 bases separated the two germline ends. This CDR3 has 12 residues. Germline CDR1 and CDR2: SGDLS and YYNGEE. The CDR3 region is CASSVDGNTIYF. The CDR3 DNA reads TGTGCCAGCAGCGTTGACGGAAACACCATATATTTT.

This chain connects TRBV6-5 to TRBJ2-7, with 7 nucleotides matching TRBD1. This CDR3 comprises 14 residues. Germline loops: CDR1 MNHEY, CDR2 SVGAGI. After removal of 4 bases from V and 3 bases from J, the junction contained 6 bases not matched to a gene. CDR3 DNA sequence: TGTGCCAGCAGTTCCTACGACAGGGTCTACGAGCAGTACTTC. This translates into CASSSYDRVYEQYF.

With regard to this clone: Other DNA sequences from this sample encode an identical CDR3 as well. J is TRBJ2-5 and V is TRBV7-9, with D unresolved. This CDR3 contains 13 residues. Germline CDR1 SEHNR, CDR2 FQNEAQ (reference sequence). Trimming pared 0 bases from V and 0 bases from J, leaving 2 bases between. Here the CDR3 reads CASSLANQETQYF. In DNA, the CDR3 is TGTGCCAGCAGCTTAGCGAACCAAGAGACCCAGTACTTC.

This chain uses TRBV5-6 with TRBJ1-1; 8 nucleotides align to TRBD1. The V segment lost 6 bases and the J segment 9 bases; nucleotides outside the gene matches: 22. The germline gives CDR1 SGHDT, CDR2 YYEEEE. The CDR3 contains 17 residues. The CDR3 loop is CASTVRPDRANLGKAFF. CDR3 DNA: TGTGCCAGCACGGTACGGCCGGACAGGGCGAATCTGGGCAAAGCTTTCTTT.

The chain joins TRBV7-9 to TRBJ1-1; D gene unclear. CDR1 and CDR2 from the germline V gene are SEHNR and FQNEAQ (reference sequence). The CDR3 loop spans 16 amino acids. V was pared by 4 bases and J by 2 bases, with 17 bases between. The CDR3 reads CASSSRDTAQNTEAFF. The CDR3 DNA follows: TGTGCCAGCAGCTCGCGTGACACGGCTCAAAACACTGAAGCTTTCTTT. Drawing the rest from reference TRBV7-9 and TRBJ1-1, the complete variable domain is DTGVSQNPRHKITKRGQNVTFRCDPISEHNRLYWYRQTLGQGPEFLTYFQNEAQLEKSRLLSDRFSAERPKGSFSTLEIQRTEQGDSAMYLCASSSRDTAQNTEAFFGQGTRLTVV.

This chain joins TRBV5-4 and TRBJ2-3; D is ambiguous. CDR1 is SGHNT, CDR2 YYREEE, per germline (reference sequence). The CDR3 consists of 14 residues. Trimming took 0 bases from V and 2 from J, leaving 7 bases between them. CDR3 region: CASSLAVFTDTQYF. The CDR3 bases are TGTGCCAGCAGCTTGGCCGTCTTCACAGATACGCAGTATTTT.

J is TRBJ2-5 and V is TRBV10-2; 14 nucleotides match TRBD2. V shed 5 bases and J 2 bases; nucleotides not matched to a gene: 4. From germline, CDR1 is WSHSY and CDR2 SAAADI. The CDR3 runs 16 residues. This chain's CDR3 is CASSLGLAGVQETQYF. The CDR3 DNA sequence: TGCGCCAGCAGTCTGGGACTAGCGGGGGTGCAAGAGACCCAGTACTTC.

J is TRBJ1-6 and V is TRBV7-2, with 7 bases identical to TRBD1. Per the germline V gene, CDR1 is SGHTA and CDR2 is FQGNSA. J gave up 10 bases and V 5 bases, and 8 bases lay outside the gene matches. CDR3 size: 14 residues. The CDR3 sequence is CASSPGTDPSPLHF. CDR3 coding DNA: TGTGCCAGCAGCCCCGGGACAGACCCATCACCCCTCCACTTT.

With regard to this clone: Other DNA sequences within the sample encode an identical CDR3. This chain connects TRBV5-1 to TRBJ2-7; TRBD1 matches 9 bases. The CDR3 extends over 14 amino acids. The V gene end was trimmed by 4 bases and the J gene end by 1 base; junction bases not matched to a gene: 3. CDR1 is SGHRS, CDR2 YFSETQ, per germline. CDR3 region: CASSTTGGSYEQYF. The CDR3 DNA reads as TGCGCCAGCAGCACGACAGGGGGATCCTACGAGCAGTACTTC.

Details on this clone: Distinct nucleotide sequences in the sample also encode this CDR3. The chain uses TRBV10-3 and TRBJ1-5; TRBD1 matches 10 bases. J gave up 3 bases and V 3 bases, and 5 bases lay outside the gene matches. The CDR3 has 16 residues. Germline loops: CDR1 ENHRY, CDR2 SYGVKD. DNA of the CDR3: TGTGCCATCAGTGAAAGTGGGACAGGGGTCAATCAGCCCCAGCATTTT. This sequence encodes CAISESGTGVNQPQHF.

This clone was counted a single time. The chain employs TRBV5-8 and TRBJ2-5; D might be TRBD1 (5 bases). Deletions cut 2 bases from V and 7 bases from J, with 18 bases between. This CDR3 has 15 amino acids. Per germline, CDR1 SGHTS and CDR2 YDEGEE. In nucleotides, the CDR3 is TGTGCCAGCAGCTTATATGACCTCTCTCAGGGGACCCAGTACTTC. As protein: CASSLYDLSQGTQYF.

In this sample, this clone turned up once. V usage is TRBV6-1 and J usage is TRBJ1-1; TRBD1 aligns across 9 bases. With 6 bases clipped from V and 1 base from J, the junction kept 6 bases outside the gene matches. Germline V CDR1 and CDR2: MNHNS, SASEGT. The CDR3 sequence is 15 residues long. CDR3 sequence (DNA): TGTGCCAGCAGGTCCTTGACAGGGGGGAACACTGAAGCTTTCTTT. It codes for CASRSLTGGNTEAFF.

The genes are TRBV6-1 and TRBJ1-1, with D perhaps TRBD1 (6 bases). Germline loops: CDR1 MNHNS, CDR2 SASEGT. There are 14 residues in the CDR3. Trimming removed 1 base from V and 6 bases from J, with 12 bases in between. DNA for the CDR3: TGTGCCAGCAGTGAAGGGTGGGGGGCGTCTGAAGCTTTCTTT. Amino acid sequence: CASSEGWGASEAFF.

This chain uses TRBV2 with TRBJ2-2; the match to TRBD2 covers 7 bases. The V and J ends lost 8 bases and 0 bases, in that order; junction bases with no gene match: 3. The germline gives CDR1 SNHLY, CDR2 FYNNEI. The CDR3 spans 14 residues. For the CDR3, the DNA is TGTGCCAGCCTAGCGGCAACGAACACCGGGGAGCTGTTTTTT. This sequence encodes CASLAATNTGELFF.

This chain links TRBV6-6 with TRBJ2-4; 8 bases are shared with TRBD1. This CDR3 spans 13 amino acids. V lost 4 bases, J lost 5 bases, and 1 base stayed unmatched. Germline V CDR1 and CDR2: MNHNY, SVGAGI (reference sequence). The CDR3 is CASSLGQENIQYF. CDR3 coding DNA: TGTGCCAGCAGTTTGGGACAGGAAAACATTCAGTACTTC.

This clone was seen once. The chain couples TRBV7-9 to TRBJ1-3, with D perhaps matching TRBD1 (5 bases). Trimming took off 2 bases at V and 1 base at J, with 6 bases between the two ends. This CDR3 is built from 14 residues. CDR1 and CDR2 (germline): SEHNR, FQNEAQ (reference sequence). In DNA, the CDR3 is TGTGCCAGCAGCTTAAGGACATCTGGAAACACCATATATTTT. This encodes CASSLRTSGNTIYF.

The chain employs TRBV7-3 and TRBJ2-2; the D gene could be TRBD1 or TRBD2 (5 bases each). CDR3 length equals 17 residues. CDR1 and CDR2 (germline): SGHTA, FQGTGA. V was trimmed by 3 bases and J by 0 bases, leaving 14 bases between them. The CDR3 spells CASSFFPGQANTGELFF. In nucleotides, the CDR3 is TGTGCCAGCAGCTTTTTCCCGGGGCAGGCGAACACCGGGGAGCTGTTTTTT.

A note on this clone: Other DNA sequences within the sample encode an identical CDR3. The V call is TRBV19, the J call TRBJ2-5; 12 nucleotides match TRBD2. The trim removed 5 bases at V and 5 bases at J, leaving 3 bases unmatched. The V gene's germline CDR1 is LNHDA and CDR2 SQIVND (reference sequence). The CDR3 contains 14 residues. The CDR3, as DNA: TGTGCCAGTAGTGCCGGGACTAGCGGGGAGACCCAGTACTTC. Protein: CASSAGTSGETQYF.

This clone was found once. The rearrangement uses TRBV7-2 and TRBJ2-7; the D gene is possibly TRBD2 (5 bases). Germline V gene sequence: CDR1 SGHTA, CDR2 FQGNSA. This CDR3 spans 13 amino acids. V lost 4 bases, J lost 3 bases, and 10 bases lay in between. The chain's CDR3 is CASSYGGLYEQYF. In DNA form, the CDR3 reads TGTGCCAGCAGCTACGGCGGGCTCTACGAGCAGTACTTC.

The rearrangement joins TRBV6-1 to TRBJ2-7; 10 nucleotides agree with TRBD1. This CDR3 has 14 residues. Trimming took 7 bases from V and 4 from J; bases not matched to a gene: 7. Germline CDR1 is MNHNS and CDR2 is SASEGT. The DNA of the CDR3 is TGTGCCAGCATAATTAGGACAGGGGGATACGAGCAGTACTTC. As protein: CASIIRTGGYEQYF.

This clone showed up just once. At the DNA level, this CDR3 is encoded by other sequences in the same sample as well. The CDR3 spells CASSLTGGSYNEQFF. CDR3 nucleotide sequence: TGTGCCAGCAGCTTGACGGGGGGATCCTACAATGAGCAGTTCTTC. The chain employs TRBV9 and TRBJ2-1; 7 bases line up with TRBD2. The CDR3 spans 15 residues. The V gene end was trimmed by 4 bases and the J gene end by 1 base; junction bases not matched to a gene: 5. The germline gives CDR1 SGDLS, CDR2 YYNGEE.